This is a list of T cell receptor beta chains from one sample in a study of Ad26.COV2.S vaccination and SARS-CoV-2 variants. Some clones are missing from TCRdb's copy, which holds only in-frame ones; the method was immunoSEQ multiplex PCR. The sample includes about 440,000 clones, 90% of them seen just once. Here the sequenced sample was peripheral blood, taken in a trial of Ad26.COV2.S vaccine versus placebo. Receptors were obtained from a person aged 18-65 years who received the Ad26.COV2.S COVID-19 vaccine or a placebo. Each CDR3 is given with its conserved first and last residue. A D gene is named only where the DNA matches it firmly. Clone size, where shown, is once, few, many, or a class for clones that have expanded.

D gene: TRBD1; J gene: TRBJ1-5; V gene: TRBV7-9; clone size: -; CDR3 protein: CASSFGTGNQPQHF; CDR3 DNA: TGTGCCAGCAGCTTCGGGACAGGAAATCAGCCCCAGCATTTT
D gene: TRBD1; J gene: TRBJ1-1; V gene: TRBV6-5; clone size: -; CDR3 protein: CASSETGRNTEAFF; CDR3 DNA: TGTGCCAGCAGCGAGACAGGGCGGAACACTGAAGCTTTCTTT
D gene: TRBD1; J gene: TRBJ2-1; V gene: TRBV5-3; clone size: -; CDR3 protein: CARSAVRTGDYNEQFF; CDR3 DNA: TGTGCCAGAAGTGCGGTTAGGACAGGTGACTACAATGAGCAGTTCTTC
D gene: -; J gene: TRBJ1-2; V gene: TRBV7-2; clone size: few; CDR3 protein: CASSSSAVNYGYTF; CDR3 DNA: TGTGCCAGCAGCTCCAGCGCGGTAAACTATGGCTACACCTTC
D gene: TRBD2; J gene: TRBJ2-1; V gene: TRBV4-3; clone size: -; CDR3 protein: CASSPGLAGGVFSNEQFF; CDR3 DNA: TGCGCCAGCAGCCCCGGACTAGCGGGAGGGGTATTCAGCAATGAGCAGTTCTTC
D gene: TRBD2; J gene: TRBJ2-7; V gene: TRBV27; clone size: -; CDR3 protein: CASSPRLAGSSYEQYF; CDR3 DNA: TGTGCCAGCAGTCCTCGACTAGCGGGGAGCTCCTACGAGCAGTACTTC
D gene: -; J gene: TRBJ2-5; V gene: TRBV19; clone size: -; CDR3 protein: CASSRPGLYQETQYF; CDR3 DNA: TGTGCCAGTAGCCGTCCGGGACTGTACCAAGAGACCCAGTACTTC
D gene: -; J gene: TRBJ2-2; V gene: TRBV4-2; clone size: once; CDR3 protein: CASSQSSGELFF; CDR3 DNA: TGTGCCAGCAGCCAATCTTCCGGGGAGCTGTTTTTT
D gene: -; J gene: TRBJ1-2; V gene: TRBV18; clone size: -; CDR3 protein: CASSPPGPGNYGYTF; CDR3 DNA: TGTGCCAGCTCACCACCGGGACCAGGGAACTATGGCTACACCTTC
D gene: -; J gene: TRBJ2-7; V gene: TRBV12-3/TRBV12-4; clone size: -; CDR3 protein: CASSLAGAYEQYF; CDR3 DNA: TGTGCCAGCAGTTTAGCGGGAGCTTACGAGCAGTACTTC
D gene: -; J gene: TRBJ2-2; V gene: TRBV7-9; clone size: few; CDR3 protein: CASIRTAYTGELFF; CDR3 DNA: TGTGCCAGCATCCGGACAGCCTACACCGGGGAGCTGTTTTTT
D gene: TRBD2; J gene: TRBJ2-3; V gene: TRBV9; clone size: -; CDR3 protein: CASSVGGRNRADTQYF; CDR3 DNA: TGTGCCAGCAGCGTGGGCGGGAGGAATCGGGCAGATACGCAGTATTTT
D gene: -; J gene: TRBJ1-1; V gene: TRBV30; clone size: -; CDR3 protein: CAWGQGTRGWMNTEAFF; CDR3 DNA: TGTGCCTGGGGTCAAGGGACAAGGGGTTGGATGAACACTGAAGCTTTCTTT
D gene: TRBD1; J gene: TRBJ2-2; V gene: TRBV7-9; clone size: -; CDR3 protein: CASSLLGTGGVTGELFF; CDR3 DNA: TGTGCCAGCAGCTTATTGGGGACAGGGGGCGTTACCGGGGAGCTGTTTTTT
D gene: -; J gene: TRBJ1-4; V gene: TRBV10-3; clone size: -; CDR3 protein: CAISEHRAEKLFF; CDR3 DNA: TGTGCCATCAGTGAACACAGGGCTGAAAAACTGTTTTTT
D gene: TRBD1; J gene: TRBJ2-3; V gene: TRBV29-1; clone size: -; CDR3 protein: CSADRQGDWLTDTQYF; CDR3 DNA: TGCAGCGCCGACAGACAGGGAGATTGGTTAACAGATACGCAGTATTTT
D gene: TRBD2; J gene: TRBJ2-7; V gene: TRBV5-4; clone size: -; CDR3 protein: CASSPRTSLGYEQYF; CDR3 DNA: TGTGCCAGCAGCCCCCGGACTAGTTTGGGCTACGAGCAGTACTTC
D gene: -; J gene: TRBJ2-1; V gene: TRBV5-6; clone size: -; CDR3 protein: CASSLTVYEQFF; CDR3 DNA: TGTGCCAGCAGCCTGACAGTTTATGAGCAGTTCTTC
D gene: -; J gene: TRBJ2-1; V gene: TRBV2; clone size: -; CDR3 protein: CASSNRDLEQFF; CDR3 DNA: TGTGCCAGCAGTAATAGAGACCTTGAGCAGTTCTTC
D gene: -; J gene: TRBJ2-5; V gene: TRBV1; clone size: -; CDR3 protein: CTSSQDSTSGRPIRGQETQYF; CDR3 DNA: TGCACCAGCAGCCAAGATAGTACTAGCGGGAGGCCTATCAGAGGGCAAGAGACCCAGTACTTC
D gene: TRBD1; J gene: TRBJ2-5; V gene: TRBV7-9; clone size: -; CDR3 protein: CASSPDRGQQETQYF; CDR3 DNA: TGTGCCAGCAGCCCTGACAGGGGGCAACAAGAGACCCAGTACTTC
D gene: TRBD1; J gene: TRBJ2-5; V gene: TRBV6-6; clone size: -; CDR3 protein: CASSYPGQQETQYF; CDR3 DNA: TGTGCCAGCAGTTACCCGGGACAGCAAGAGACCCAGTACTTC
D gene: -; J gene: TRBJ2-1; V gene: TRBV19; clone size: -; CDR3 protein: CASRYGEGDEQFF; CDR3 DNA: TGTGCCAGTCGCTATGGGGAGGGGGATGAGCAGTTCTTC
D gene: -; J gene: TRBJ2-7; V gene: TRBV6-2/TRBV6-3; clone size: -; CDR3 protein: CASSYGGPSYEQYF; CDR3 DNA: TGTGCCAGCAGTTACGGGGGACCCTCTTACGAGCAGTACTTC
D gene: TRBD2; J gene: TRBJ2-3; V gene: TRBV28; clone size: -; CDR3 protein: CASSLTTSEKPYF; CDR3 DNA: TGTGCCAGCAGTTTAACGACTAGCGAGAAGCCGTATTTT
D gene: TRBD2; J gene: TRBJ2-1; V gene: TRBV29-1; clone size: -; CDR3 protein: CSGQRLAGHYNEQFF; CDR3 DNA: TGCAGCGGCCAAAGGCTAGCGGGACACTACAATGAGCAGTTCTTC
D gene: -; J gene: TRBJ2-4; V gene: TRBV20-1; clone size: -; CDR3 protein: CSALGAIQYF; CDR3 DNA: TGCAGTGCCCTCGGGGCCATTCAGTACTTC
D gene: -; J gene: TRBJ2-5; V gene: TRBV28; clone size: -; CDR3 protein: CASSRPPEGGETQYF; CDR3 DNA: TGTGCCAGCAGTCGGCCCCCTGAGGGCGGCGAGACCCAGTACTTC
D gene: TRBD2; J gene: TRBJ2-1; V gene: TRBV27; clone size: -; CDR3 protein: CASSRITSGRAREQFF; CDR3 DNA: TGTGCCAGCAGCCGAATCACTAGCGGGAGGGCTCGGGAGCAGTTCTTC
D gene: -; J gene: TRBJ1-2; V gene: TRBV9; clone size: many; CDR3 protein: CASSVAPGHSYGYTF; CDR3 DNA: TGTGCCAGCAGCGTAGCTCCCGGACATAGCTATGGCTACACCTTC
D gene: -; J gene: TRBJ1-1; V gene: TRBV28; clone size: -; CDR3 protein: CATGLTNTEAFF; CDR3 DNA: TGTGCCACCGGTTTGACTAACACTGAAGCTTTCTTT
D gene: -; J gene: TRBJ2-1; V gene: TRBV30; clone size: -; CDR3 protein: CAWSEGGSGSNEQFF; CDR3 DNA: TGTGCCTGGAGTGAAGGTGGGAGTGGCTCCAATGAGCAGTTCTTC
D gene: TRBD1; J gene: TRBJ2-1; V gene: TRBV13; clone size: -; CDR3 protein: CASSPGQGGNEQFF; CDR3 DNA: TGTGCCAGCAGCCCGGGACAGGGGGGAAATGAGCAGTTCTTC
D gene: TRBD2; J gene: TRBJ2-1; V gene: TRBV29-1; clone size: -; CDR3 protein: CSVQGLAGDWNEQFF; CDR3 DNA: TGCAGCGTACAGGGACTAGCGGGAGATTGGAATGAGCAGTTCTTC
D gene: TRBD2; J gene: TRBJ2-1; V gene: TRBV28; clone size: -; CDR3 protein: CASSWGGTGEQFF; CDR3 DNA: TGTGCCAGCAGTTGGGGGGGGACTGGTGAGCAGTTCTTC
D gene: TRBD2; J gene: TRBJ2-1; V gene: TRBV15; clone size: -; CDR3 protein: CATSRDQLGLVDNEQFF; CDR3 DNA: TGTGCCACCAGCAGAGATCAATTGGGACTAGTAGATAATGAGCAGTTCTTC
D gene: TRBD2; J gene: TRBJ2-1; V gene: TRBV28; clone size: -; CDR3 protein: CASSLSTSGRAGNEQFF; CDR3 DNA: TGTGCCAGCAGTCTATCGACTAGCGGGAGGGCCGGGAATGAGCAGTTCTTC
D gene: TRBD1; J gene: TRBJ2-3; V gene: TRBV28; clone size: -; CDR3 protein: CASPPRDRGFRTDTQYF; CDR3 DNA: TGTGCCAGCCCCCCTAGGGACAGGGGATTTAGGACAGATACGCAGTATTTT
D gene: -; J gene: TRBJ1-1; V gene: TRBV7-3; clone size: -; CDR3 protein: CASSSDRSEAFF; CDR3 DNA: TGTGCCAGCAGCTCCGACAGGTCCGAAGCTTTCTTT
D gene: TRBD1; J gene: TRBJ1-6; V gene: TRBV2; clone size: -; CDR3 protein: CASSPDRGPLHF; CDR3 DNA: TGTGCCAGCAGCCCTGACAGGGGACCCCTCCACTTT
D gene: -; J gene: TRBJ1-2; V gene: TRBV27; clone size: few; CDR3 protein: CASSTQGSYGYTF; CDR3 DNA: TGTGCCAGCAGTACACAGGGAAGCTATGGCTACACCTTC
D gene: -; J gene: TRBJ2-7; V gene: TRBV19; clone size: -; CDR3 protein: CASSVQGTSSYEQYF; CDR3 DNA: TGTGCCAGTAGTGTTCAGGGGACTTCCTCCTACGAGCAGTACTTC
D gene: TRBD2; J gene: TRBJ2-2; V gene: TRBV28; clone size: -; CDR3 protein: CASSLWLAGENGELFF; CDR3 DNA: TGTGCCAGCAGTTTATGGCTAGCGGGAGAGAACGGGGAGCTGTTTTTT
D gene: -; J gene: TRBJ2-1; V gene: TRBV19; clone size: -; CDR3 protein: CASTPLGGFYNEQFF; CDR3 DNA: TGTGCCAGTACGCCTCTTGGGGGGTTCTACAATGAGCAGTTCTTC
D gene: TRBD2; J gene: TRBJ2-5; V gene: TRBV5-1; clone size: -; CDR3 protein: CASSLSGIQETQYF; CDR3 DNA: TGCGCCAGCAGCTTGAGCGGGATCCAAGAGACCCAGTACTTC
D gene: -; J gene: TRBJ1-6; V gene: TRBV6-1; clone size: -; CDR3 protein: CASSEAEQLYGPLHF; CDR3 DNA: TGTGCCAGCAGTGAAGCAGAACAGCTCTATGGACCCCTCCACTTT
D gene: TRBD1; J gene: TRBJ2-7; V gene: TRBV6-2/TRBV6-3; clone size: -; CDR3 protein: CASSLTGTGSFEQYF; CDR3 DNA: TGTGCCAGCAGCTTGACAGGGACCGGATCATTCGAGCAGTACTTC